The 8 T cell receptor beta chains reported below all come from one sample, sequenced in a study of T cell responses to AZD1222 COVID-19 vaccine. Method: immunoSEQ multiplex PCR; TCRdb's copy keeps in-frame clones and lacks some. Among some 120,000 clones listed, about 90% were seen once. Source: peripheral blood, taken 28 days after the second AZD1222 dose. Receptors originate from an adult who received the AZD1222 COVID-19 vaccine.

CDR3 protein: CASSPGGTGILVGELFF. The CDR3 nucleotides are TGTGCCAGCAGCCCCGGCGGGACAGGAATTCTTGTGGGGGAGCTGTTTTTT. The rearrangement uses TRBV28 and TRBJ2-2; 8 positions agree with TRBD1. CDR1 is MDHEN, CDR2 SYDVKM, per germline. The CDR3 loop spans 17 amino acids. V was clipped by 6 bases and J by 8 bases; unmatched bases: 17.

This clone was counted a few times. CDR3 DNA sequence: TGTGCCAGCAGCCTGCTGGGGGGAGTGGAGCCCCAGCATTTT. As protein: CASSLLGGVEPQHF. The chain combines TRBV5-4 with TRBJ1-5; tentatively, D is TRBD1 (5 bases). Germline values: CDR1 SGHNT, CDR2 YYREEE (reference sequence). Trimming cost V 4 bases and J 8 bases, with 16 bases left between them. The CDR3 consists of 14 residues.

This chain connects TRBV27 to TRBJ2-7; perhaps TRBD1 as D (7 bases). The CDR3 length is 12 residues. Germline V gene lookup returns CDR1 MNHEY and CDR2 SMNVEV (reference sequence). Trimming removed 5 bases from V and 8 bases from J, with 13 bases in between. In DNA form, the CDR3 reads TGTGCCAGCAGTGGACTACAGGGGAAGCAGTACTTC. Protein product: CASSGLQGKQYF.

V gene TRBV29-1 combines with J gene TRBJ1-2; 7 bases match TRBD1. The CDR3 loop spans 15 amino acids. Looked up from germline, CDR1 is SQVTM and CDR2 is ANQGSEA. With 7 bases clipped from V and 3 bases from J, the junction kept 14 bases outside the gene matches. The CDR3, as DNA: TGCAGCGCAGCGGCCCAGGACAGGCGCGACTATGGCTACACCTTC. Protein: CSAAAQDRRDYGYTF.

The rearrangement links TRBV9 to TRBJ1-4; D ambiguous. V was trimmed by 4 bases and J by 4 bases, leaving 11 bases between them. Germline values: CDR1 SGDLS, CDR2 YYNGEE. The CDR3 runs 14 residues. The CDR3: CASSPQDHNEKLFF. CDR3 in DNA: TGTGCCAGCAGCCCCCAGGACCATAATGAAAAACTGTTTTTT. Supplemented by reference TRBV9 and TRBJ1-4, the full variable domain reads DSGVTQTPKHLITATGQRVTLRCSPRSGDLSVYWYQQSLDQGLQFLIQYYNGEERAKGNILERFSAQQFPDLHSELNLSSLELGDSALYFCASSPQDHNEKLFFGSGTQLSVL.

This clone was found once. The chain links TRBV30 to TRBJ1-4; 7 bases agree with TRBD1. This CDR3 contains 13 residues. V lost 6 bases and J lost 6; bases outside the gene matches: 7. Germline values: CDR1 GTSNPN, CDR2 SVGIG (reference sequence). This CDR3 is CACPRQGYEKLFF. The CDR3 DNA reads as TGTGCCTGCCCGAGACAGGGCTATGAAAAACTGTTTTTT.

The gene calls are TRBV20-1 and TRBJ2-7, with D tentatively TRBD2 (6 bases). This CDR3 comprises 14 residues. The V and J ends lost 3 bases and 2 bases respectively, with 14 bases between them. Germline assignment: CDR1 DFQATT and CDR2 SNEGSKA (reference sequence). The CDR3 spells CSASVGRGTYEQYF. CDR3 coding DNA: TGCAGTGCTAGTGTCGGGAGAGGCACCTACGAGCAGTACTTC.

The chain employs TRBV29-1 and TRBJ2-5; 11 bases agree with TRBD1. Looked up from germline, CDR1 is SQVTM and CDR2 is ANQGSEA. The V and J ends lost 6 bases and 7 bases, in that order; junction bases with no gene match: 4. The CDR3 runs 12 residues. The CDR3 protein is CSVTGTGGTQYF. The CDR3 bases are TGCAGCGTCACCGGGACAGGGGGGACCCAGTACTTC.